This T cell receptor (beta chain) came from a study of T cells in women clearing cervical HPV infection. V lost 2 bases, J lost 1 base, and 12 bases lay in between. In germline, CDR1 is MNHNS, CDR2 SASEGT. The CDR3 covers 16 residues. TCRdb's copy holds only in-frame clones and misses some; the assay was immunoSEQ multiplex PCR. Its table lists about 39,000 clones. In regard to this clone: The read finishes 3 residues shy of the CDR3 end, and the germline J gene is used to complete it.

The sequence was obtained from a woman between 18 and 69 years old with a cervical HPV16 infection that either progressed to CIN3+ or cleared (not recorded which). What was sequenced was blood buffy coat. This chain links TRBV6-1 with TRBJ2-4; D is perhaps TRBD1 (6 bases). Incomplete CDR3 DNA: TGTGCCAGCAGTGAATATACAGGGAGCGCCAAAAACATT. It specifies CASSEYTGSAKNI. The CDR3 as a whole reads CASSEYTGSAKNIQYF.